This TCR beta chain was recorded in a study of T cell clusters in autoimmune cytopenias. The overall study: A median of approximately 47,000 TRB reads per sample yielded a median roughly 2,300 distinct clonotypes.

Each sample's input was roughly 270 ng genomic DNA, 38,000 or so genome equivalents. This clonotype is labeled medium-sized based on frequency. This CDR3 spans 13 amino acids. Germline CDR1 LNHNV, CDR2 YYDKDF (reference sequence). One tube held mixed TRB-A and TRB-B primer pools for touch-down PCR. Reprocessing the multiplex PCR reads, TCRdb reports a single entry for every CDR3 protein and omits DNA. The record lists several thousand distinct CDR3 sequences, of which the ten most abundant hold approximately 55%. These data also formed part of another study, on T cell repertoires in aging, cancer and after chemotherapy.

Sequencing used peripheral blood. J is TRBJ2-7 and V is TRBV15; TCRdb indicates TRBD1, and absent DNA this call remains unverified. The clonotype was recovered from a human donor with chronic lymphocytic leukemia. The donor label of this sample is uncertain. The CDR3 protein is CATSRQQAYEQYF. The complete variable domain, with remaining parts taken from reference TRBV15 and TRBJ2-7, reads DAMVIQNPRYQVTQFGKPVTLSCSQTLNHNVMYWYQQKSSQAPKLLFHYYDKDFNNEADTPDNFQSRRPNTSFCFLDIRSPGLGDTAMYLCATSRQQAYEQYFGPGTRLTVT.